A single sample is the source of the 32 T cell receptor beta chains below, sequenced in a study of blood T cells in healthy people across ages. A second PCR of roughly 7 to 11 cycles used a sample-barcoded 5' primer and a J-beta primer mix. Each CDR3 protein gets one entry after TCRdb re-called the 5' RACE reads with MiXCR. The sample records some 920,000 distinct CDR3 sequences, roughly 51% being singletons. The sample was blood. The receptors derive from a woman aged 60-70 years in good health.

As concerns this clonotype: A read error may explain this, as a much larger clone is one base away. The chain recombines TRBV20-1 with TRBJ2-7; a weak D match, TRBD2 (5 bases). V gave up 1 base and J gave up 0 bases, with 19 bases separating them. This CDR3 comprises 17 residues. Germline CDR1 reads DFQATT; CDR2 reads SNEGSKA (reference sequence). Written as DNA, the CDR3 is TGCAGTGCTAGAGCCGTGGGAGCGAACCTTATCTCCTACGAGCAGTACTTC. Translated: CSARAVGANLISYEQYF.

This rearrangement joins TRBV7-8 to TRBJ2-7; D unclear. Trimming took 4 bases from V and 6 from J, leaving 7 bases between them. The length of the CDR3 is 11 residues. Germline CDR1 reads SGHVS; CDR2 reads FQNEAQ. The CDR3 nucleotides read TGTGCCAGCAGCTCCCACAGCGAGCAGTACTTC. Translating gives CASSSHSEQYF.

A note on this clonotype: Given a much more abundant clone one base away, this may be a read error. V and J are TRBV12-3 or TRBV12-4 and TRBJ2-3; 13 bases are a match to TRBD2. The CDR3 totals 16 residues. The CDR3: CASSARTSGSTETQYF. In DNA, the CDR3 is TGTGCCAGCAGTGCCAGGACTAGCGGGAGCACAGAGACGCAGTATTTT.

This chain connects TRBV6-5 to TRBJ2-7, with D possibly being TRBD1 or TRBD2 (6 bases each). CDR1 MNHEY and CDR2 SVGAGI come from the germline V gene. The CDR3 covers 15 residues. Trimming removed 5 bases at V and 0 bases at J, with 14 bases between. CDR3 region: CASSNGGVRSYEQYF. CDR3 nucleotides: TGTGCCAGCAGTAACGGGGGCGTTCGCTCCTACGAGCAGTACTTC.

Many counts were recorded for this clonotype. The V gene is TRBV29-1, the J gene TRBJ2-3, with unresolved D. V lost 3 bases, J lost 5 bases, and 6 bases lay in between. CDR3 size: 11 residues. Germline assignment: CDR1 SQVTM and CDR2 ANQGSEA. The CDR3 spells CSVDLVDTQYF. The CDR3 DNA sequence: TGCAGCGTTGACTTAGTAGATACGCAGTATTTT.

The rearrangement joins TRBV18 to TRBJ2-3; D is unclear. CDR1 is KGHSH and CDR2 is LQKENI in the germline V gene. Trimming removed 1 base at V and 1 base at J, with 9 bases between. The CDR3 is 15 residues long. The CDR3 DNA follows: TGTGCCAGCTCACCACTAGCCACTGGCACAGATACGCAGTATTTT. Translation gives CASSPLATGTDTQYF.

The chain couples TRBV30 to TRBJ2-3; 8 nucleotides match TRBD1. The ends lost 2 bases at V and 3 bases at J; junction bases unmatched: 4. CDR3 size: 14 residues. CDR1 GTSNPN and CDR2 SVGIG come from the germline V gene (reference sequence). The CDR3 protein is CAWSKGQATDTQYF. The CDR3 DNA reads as TGTGCCTGGAGTAAGGGACAGGCGACAGATACGCAGTATTTT.

The chain couples TRBV30 to TRBJ2-7; the D gene is possibly TRBD1 (6 bases). CDR3 length equals 12 residues. The germline V gene has CDR1 GTSNPN and CDR2 SVGIG (reference sequence). Deletions cut 3 bases from V and 2 bases from J, with 8 bases between. CDR3 sequence: CAWRGGTYEQYF. The CDR3 nucleotides read TGTGCCTGGAGAGGGGGAACCTACGAGCAGTACTTC.

The rearrangement joins TRBV15 to TRBJ2-7; TRBD1 aligns across 9 bases. V trimming: 4 bases; J trimming: 2 bases; junction bases outside the gene matches: 12. Germline CDR1 LNHNV, CDR2 YYDKDF (reference sequence). The CDR3 covers 17 residues. The CDR3 reads CATSTNTGTGIPYEQYF. In DNA form, the CDR3 reads TGTGCCACCAGCACAAACACCGGGACAGGGATCCCCTACGAGCAGTACTTC.

The rearrangement uses TRBV6-5 and TRBJ1-2; D uncertain. Looked up from germline, CDR1 is MNHEY and CDR2 is SVGAGI. Trimming took off 8 bases at V and 0 bases at J, with 16 bases between the two ends. This CDR3 spans 15 amino acids. CDR3 bases: TGTGCCAGCTGTGCCGGCCGAGGAGCTAACTATGGCTACACCTTC. Amino acid sequence: CASCAGRGANYGYTF.

The sample holds a few counts of this clonotype. This rearrangement joins TRBV5-1 to TRBJ2-3, with a tentative D call TRBD2 (5 bases). The CDR3 extends over 14 amino acids. Germline lookup yields CDR1 SGHRS and CDR2 YFSETQ. The V end lost 7 bases, the J end lost 3 bases, and 15 bases lay between the germline ends. CDR3 sequence: CASCHSGRTDTQYF. The CDR3 coding sequence is TGCGCCAGCTGCCACTCGGGAAGGACAGATACGCAGTATTTT.

This clonotype was seen a handful of times. The rearrangement uses TRBV21-1 and TRBJ1-5; TRBD1, the D gene given by the table, was not confirmed from the DNA. TRBV21-1 is deemed a pseudogene. The CDR3 runs 18 residues. The CDR3 coding sequence is TGTGCCAGCAGCACAAATTTTTTTGACAGGGTGGGCAATCAGCCCCAGCATTTT. This encodes CASSTNFFDRVGNQPQHF.

The V gene is TRBV3-1, the J gene TRBJ2-3, with TRBD2 matching over 8 bases. Germline V gene data show CDR1 as LGHDT and CDR2 as YNNKEL (reference sequence). V shed 2 bases, J shed 5 bases, and the junction held 0 bases outside the gene matches. This CDR3 comprises 13 residues. Here the CDR3 DNA reads TGTGCCAGCAGCCAACGGGGGGGAGATACGCAGTATTTT. It specifies CASSQRGGDTQYF.

This clonotype turned up a few times. The CDR3 protein is CASSAAGDYNEQFF. The CDR3 coding sequence is TGTGCCAGCAGTGCGGCTGGAGACTACAATGAGCAGTTCTTC. V usage is TRBV6-5 and J usage is TRBJ2-1; D is unclear. Trimming pared 5 bases from V and 3 bases from J, leaving 11 bases between. The CDR3 sequence is 14 residues long. The germline V gene encodes CDR1 MNHEY and CDR2 SVGAGI.

V is TRBV6-5 and J is TRBJ2-5, with TRBD2 as a possible D gene (5 bases). The germline gives CDR1 MNHEY, CDR2 SVGAGI. V lost 6 bases and J 7 bases, leaving 12 bases between the germline ends. The CDR3 has 12 residues. DNA for the CDR3: TGTGCCAGCAGCCGGATAGAGGGGACCCAGTACTTC. Amino acids: CASSRIEGTQYF.

This clonotype was detected many times. The chain has TRBV12-3 or TRBV12-4 and TRBJ2-7, with 9 nucleotides matching TRBD2. V was pared by 8 bases and J by 3 bases, with 8 bases of the junction left unmatched. The CDR3 has 14 residues. CDR3 in DNA: TGTGCCAGCTGCCCCGGGACTAGCCACTACGAGCAGTACTTC. This sequence encodes CASCPGTSHYEQYF.

This rearrangement joins TRBV6-6 to TRBJ2-6; no firm D call. Germline CDR1 is MNHNY and CDR2 is SVGAGI (reference sequence). CDR3 length: 15 amino acids. V lost 5 bases, J lost 5 bases, and 13 bases lay in between. In DNA form, the CDR3 reads TGTGCCAGCAGTAACCGAGGTACTAGGGCCAACGTCCTGACTTTC. It is translated as CASSNRGTRANVLTF.

In DNA form, the CDR3 reads TGTGCCAGCAGCCCAGGGCGACAGCAGTACTTC. Translating it yields CASSPGRQQYF. The chain combines TRBV3-1 with TRBJ2-5, with D tentatively TRBD1 (5 bases). Trimming left V 4 bases short and J 11 bases short, with 11 bases between. Germline CDR1 is LGHDT and CDR2 is YNNKEL (reference sequence). The CDR3 totals 11 residues.

There are many counts of this clonotype. The V and J genes are TRBV10-3 and TRBJ2-7; D gene ambiguous. The V and J ends lost 2 bases and 1 base respectively, with 15 bases between them. Germline CDR1 reads ENHRY; CDR2 reads SYGVKD. The CDR3 length is 16 residues. In DNA, the CDR3 is TGTGCCATCAGTGAGCGGCTAGGTTTGGCATCCTACGAGCAGTACTTC. The encoded protein is CAISERLGLASYEQYF.

The table lists this clonotype with many counts. This chain links TRBV7-9 with TRBJ2-7, with 7 bases fitting TRBD1. The trim removed 5 bases at V and 1 base at J, leaving 8 bases unmatched. The CDR3 extends over 15 amino acids. Looked up from germline, CDR1 is SEHNR and CDR2 is FQNEAQ (reference sequence). CDR3 in amino acids: CASSPGTALSYEQYF. The CDR3 bases are TGTGCCAGCAGCCCCGGGACAGCGTTATCCTACGAGCAGTACTTC.

V usage is TRBV6-5 and J usage is TRBJ2-5; D is unresolved. Germline CDR1 and CDR2: MNHEY and SVGAGI. Trimming took 0 bases from V and 5 from J, leaving 13 bases between them. This CDR3 contains 15 residues. The CDR3, as DNA: TGTGCCAGCAGTTACTCGTTTACGGCGGAGGAGACCCAGTACTTC. It translates to CASSYSFTAEETQYF.

This clonotype was detected only a few times. The chain couples TRBV3-1 to TRBJ2-5, with TRBD1 matching over 10 bases. The J call may be in error: the DNA end matches TRBJ2-7 better. CDR1 and CDR2 from the germline V gene are LGHDT and YNNKEL (reference sequence). The CDR3 spans 15 residues. CDR3 region: CASSTSGTGDHEQYF. CDR3 nucleotides: TGTGCCAGCAGCACCTCCGGGACAGGGGACCACGAGCAGTACTTC.

DNA of the CDR3: TGTGCCAGCAGCTTTGTAGCTAGCGGGATCCCCAATGAGCAGTTCTTC. Translating it yields CASSFVASGIPNEQFF. The J gene is TRBJ2-1, the V gene TRBV11-3; 9 bases align to TRBD2. This CDR3 is built from 16 residues. The V gene's germline CDR1 is SGHNT and CDR2 YENEEA. J lost 6 bases, V lost 3 bases, and 9 bases had no gene match.

The sample holds a few counts of this clonotype. The rearrangement links TRBV3-1 to TRBJ2-1, with 12 bases that match TRBD2. With V trimmed by 4 bases and J by 10 bases, 5 bases remained unmatched. The CDR3 covers 14 residues. CDR1 and CDR2 (germline): LGHDT, YNNKEL (reference sequence). The CDR3 loop reads CASSRTSGKWEQFF. The CDR3 nucleotides read TGTGCCAGCAGCCGGACTAGCGGGAAGTGGGAGCAGTTCTTC.

A remark on this clonotype: The conserved final phenylalanine or tryptophan is absent from the CDR3, which likely points to a read error. This sequence joins TRBV7-8 and TRBJ2-7; D may be TRBD2 (6 bases). In germline, CDR1 is SGHVS, CDR2 FQNEAQ. The length of the CDR3 is 14 residues. V gave up 3 bases and J gave up 0 bases, with 9 bases separating them. This CDR3 is CASSFSGSSYEQYI. The DNA of the CDR3 is TGTGCCAGCAGCTTTTCCGGGAGCTCCTACGAGCAGTACATC.

A few counts support this clonotype. The CDR3 DNA follows: TGCAGTGCTCAGGGGACGCGCTACGAGCAGTACTTC. Translated, it gives CSAQGTRYEQYF. The chain links TRBV20-1 to TRBJ2-7, with a tentative D call TRBD1 (6 bases). The CDR3 loop spans 12 amino acids. V lost 5 bases, J lost 3 bases, and 11 bases lay in between. Germline loops: CDR1 DFQATT, CDR2 SNEGSKA (reference sequence).

The chain has TRBV7-2 and TRBJ2-6, with unresolved D. Germline CDR1 SGHTA, CDR2 FQGNSA. This CDR3 has 15 amino acids. Deletions cut 5 bases from V and 5 bases from J, with 13 bases between. The CDR3 sequence: CASSLRPSRANVLTF. The CDR3 DNA reads TGTGCCAGCAGCCTCCGACCGAGCCGGGCCAACGTCCTGACTTTC.

A few counts support this clonotype. This chain connects TRBV7-9 to TRBJ2-3; 9 bases align to TRBD1. Germline-derived CDR1 and CDR2 are SEHNR and FQNEAQ (reference sequence). CDR3 length equals 18 residues. V was clipped by 5 bases and J by 1 base; unmatched bases: 13. The CDR3 spells CASSAQDRGRFRTDTQYF. The CDR3, as DNA: TGTGCCAGCAGCGCGCAGGACAGGGGCCGGTTTCGCACAGATACGCAGTATTTT.

The sample holds a few counts of this clonotype. The chain recombines TRBV24-1 with TRBJ2-5; TRBD1 aligns across 9 bases. The J segment lost 5 bases and the V segment lost 2 bases, leaving 11 bases of the junction unmatched. Germline values: CDR1 KGHDR, CDR2 SFDVKD. The CDR3 consists of 17 residues. CDR3 sequence (DNA): TGTGCCACCAGTGATTACCATGGACAGGGGAATCTTGAGACCCAGTACTTC. It yields the protein CATSDYHGQGNLETQYF.

The chain recombines TRBV20-1 with TRBJ2-7, with 7 bases fitting TRBD2. The junction had 18 bases not matched to a gene; V was cut back by 4 bases and J by 6 bases. Germline CDR1 reads DFQATT; CDR2 reads SNEGSKA (reference sequence). This CDR3 contains 16 residues. For the CDR3, the DNA is TGCAGTGCTATGATTCTAAACCGGGACTATAGATCCGAGCAGTACTTC. It specifies CSAMILNRDYRSEQYF.

The gene calls are TRBV7-2 and TRBJ2-3; D ambiguous. V dropped 5 bases and J dropped 3 bases, with 6 bases sitting between them. Looked up from germline, CDR1 is SGHTA and CDR2 is FQGNSA. This CDR3 is 12 amino acids long. This CDR3 is CASSTQTDTQYF. The CDR3 coding sequence is TGTGCCAGCAGCACCCAAACAGATACGCAGTATTTT.

This chain links TRBV7-2 with TRBJ2-6; either TRBD1 or TRBD2 may fit D (5 bases each). Trimming shortened V by 4 bases and J by 4 bases, and 17 bases separated the two germline ends. Germline V gene lookup returns CDR1 SGHTA and CDR2 FQGNSA. This CDR3 contains 17 residues. CDR3 loop: CASSSGILRGGANVLTF. The CDR3, as DNA: TGTGCCAGCAGCTCAGGGATTTTGAGGGGAGGGGCCAACGTCCTGACTTTC.